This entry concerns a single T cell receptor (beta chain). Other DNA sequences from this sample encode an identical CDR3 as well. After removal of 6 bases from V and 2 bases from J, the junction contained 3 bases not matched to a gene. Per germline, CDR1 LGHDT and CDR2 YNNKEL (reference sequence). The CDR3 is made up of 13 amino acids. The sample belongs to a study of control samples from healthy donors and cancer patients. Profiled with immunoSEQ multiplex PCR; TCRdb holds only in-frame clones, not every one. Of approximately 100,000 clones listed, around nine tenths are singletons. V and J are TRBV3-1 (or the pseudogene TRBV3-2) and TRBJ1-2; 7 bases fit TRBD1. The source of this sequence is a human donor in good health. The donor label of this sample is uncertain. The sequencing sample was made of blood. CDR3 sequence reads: CASSPQGNYGYTF. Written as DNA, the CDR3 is TGTGCCAGCAGTCCACAGGGGAACTATGGCTACACCTTC.